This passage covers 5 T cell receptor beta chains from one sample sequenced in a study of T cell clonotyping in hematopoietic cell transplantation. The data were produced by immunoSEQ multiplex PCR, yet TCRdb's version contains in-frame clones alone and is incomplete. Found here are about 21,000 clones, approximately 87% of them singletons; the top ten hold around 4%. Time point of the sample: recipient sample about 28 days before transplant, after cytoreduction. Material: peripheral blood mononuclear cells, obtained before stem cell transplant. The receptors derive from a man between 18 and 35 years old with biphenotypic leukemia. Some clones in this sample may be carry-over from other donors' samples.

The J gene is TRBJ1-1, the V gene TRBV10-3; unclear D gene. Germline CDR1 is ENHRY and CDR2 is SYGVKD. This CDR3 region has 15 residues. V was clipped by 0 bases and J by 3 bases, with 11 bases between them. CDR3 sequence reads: CAISESGDLDTEAFF. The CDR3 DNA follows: TGTGCCATCAGTGAGTCTGGAGACTTAGACACTGAAGCTTTCTTT.

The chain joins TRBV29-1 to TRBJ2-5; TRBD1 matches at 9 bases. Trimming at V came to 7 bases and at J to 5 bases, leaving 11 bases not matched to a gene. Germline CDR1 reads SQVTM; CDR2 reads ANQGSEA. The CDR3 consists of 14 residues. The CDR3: CSGTQGAVGETQYF. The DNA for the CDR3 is TGCAGCGGTACACAGGGGGCGGTGGGCGAGACCCAGTACTTC.

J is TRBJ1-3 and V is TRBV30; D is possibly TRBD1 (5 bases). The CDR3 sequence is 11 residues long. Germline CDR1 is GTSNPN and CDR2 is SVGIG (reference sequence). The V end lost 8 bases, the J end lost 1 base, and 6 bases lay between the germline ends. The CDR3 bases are TGTGCCCGGGGGTCTGGAAACACCATATATTTT. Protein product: CARGSGNTIYF.

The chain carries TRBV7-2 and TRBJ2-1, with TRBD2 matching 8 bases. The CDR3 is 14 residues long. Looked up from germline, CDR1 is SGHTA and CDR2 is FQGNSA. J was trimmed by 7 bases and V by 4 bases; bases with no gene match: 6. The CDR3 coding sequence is TGTGCCAGCAGCTCAGCGGGAGCCTGGAATGAGCAGTTCTTC. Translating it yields CASSSAGAWNEQFF.

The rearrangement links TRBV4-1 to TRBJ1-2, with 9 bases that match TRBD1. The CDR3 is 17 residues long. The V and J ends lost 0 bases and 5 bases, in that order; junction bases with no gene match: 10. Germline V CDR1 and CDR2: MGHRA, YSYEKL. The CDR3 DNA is TGCGCCAGCAGCCAAGACTTATGGGACAGGGTGATGTATGGCTACACCTTC. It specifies CASSQDLWDRVMYGYTF.